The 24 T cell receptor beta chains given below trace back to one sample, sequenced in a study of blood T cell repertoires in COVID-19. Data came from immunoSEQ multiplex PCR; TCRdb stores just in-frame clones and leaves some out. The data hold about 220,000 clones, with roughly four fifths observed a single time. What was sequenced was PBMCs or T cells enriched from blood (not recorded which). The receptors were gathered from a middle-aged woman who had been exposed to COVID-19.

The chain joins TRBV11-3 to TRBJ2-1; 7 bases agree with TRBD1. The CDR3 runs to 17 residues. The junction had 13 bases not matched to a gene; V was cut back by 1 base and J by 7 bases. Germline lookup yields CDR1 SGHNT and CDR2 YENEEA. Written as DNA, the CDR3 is TGTGCCAGCAGCTTAGGGCCGGAGACAGGGTATGCGAATGAGCAGTTCTTC. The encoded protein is CASSLGPETGYANEQFF.

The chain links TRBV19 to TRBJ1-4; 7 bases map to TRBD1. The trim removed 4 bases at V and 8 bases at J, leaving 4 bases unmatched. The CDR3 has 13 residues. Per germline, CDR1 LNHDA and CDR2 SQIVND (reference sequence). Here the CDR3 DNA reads TGTGCCAGTAGTAGCGACAGGGCCGAAAAACTGTTTTTT. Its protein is CASSSDRAEKLFF.

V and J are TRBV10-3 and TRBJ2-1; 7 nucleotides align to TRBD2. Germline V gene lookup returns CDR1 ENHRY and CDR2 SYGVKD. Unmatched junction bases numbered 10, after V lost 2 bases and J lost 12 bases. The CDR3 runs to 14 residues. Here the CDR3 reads CAISEGLEVGGQFF. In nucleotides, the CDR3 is TGTGCCATCAGTGAGGGACTAGAGGTGGGAGGGCAGTTCTTC.

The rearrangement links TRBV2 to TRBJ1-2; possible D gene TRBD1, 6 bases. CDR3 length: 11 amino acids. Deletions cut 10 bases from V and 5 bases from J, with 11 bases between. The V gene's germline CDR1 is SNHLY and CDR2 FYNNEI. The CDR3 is CANTGNYGYTF. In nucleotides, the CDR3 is TGTGCCAATACAGGGAATTATGGCTACACCTTC.

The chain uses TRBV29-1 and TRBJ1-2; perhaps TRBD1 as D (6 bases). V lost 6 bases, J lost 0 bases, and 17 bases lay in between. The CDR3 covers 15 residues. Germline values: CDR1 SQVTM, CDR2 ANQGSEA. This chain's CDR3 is CSVGGASRTNYGYTF. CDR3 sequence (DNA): TGCAGCGTGGGGGGGGCTAGCCGAACTAACTATGGCTACACCTTC.

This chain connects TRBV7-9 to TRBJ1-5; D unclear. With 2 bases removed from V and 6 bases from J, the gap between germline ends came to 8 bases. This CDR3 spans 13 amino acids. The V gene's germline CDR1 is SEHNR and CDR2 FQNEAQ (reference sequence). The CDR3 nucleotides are TGTGCCAGCAGCTTACTCAGTGGTCAGCCCCAGCATTTT. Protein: CASSLLSGQPQHF. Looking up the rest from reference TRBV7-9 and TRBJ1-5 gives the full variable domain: DTGVSQNPRHKITKRGQNVTFRCDPISEHNRLYWYRQTLGQGPEFLTYFQNEAQLEKSRLLSDRFSAERPKGSFSTLEIQRTEQGDSAMYLCASSLLSGQPQHFGDGTRLSIL.

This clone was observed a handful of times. DNA for the CDR3: TGTGCCAGCAGTTACCTCCACAGGGACCCCGCTAACTATGGCTACACCTTC. It specifies CASSYLHRDPANYGYTF. This chain links TRBV6-2 or TRBV6-3 with TRBJ1-2; perhaps TRBD1 as D (6 bases). V lost 2 bases and J lost 0, with 16 bases in between. CDR1 is MNHEY, CDR2 SVGEGT, per germline. This CDR3 is built from 17 residues.

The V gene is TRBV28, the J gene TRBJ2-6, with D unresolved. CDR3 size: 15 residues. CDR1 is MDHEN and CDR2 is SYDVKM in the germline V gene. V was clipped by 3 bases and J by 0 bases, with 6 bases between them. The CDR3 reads CASSFVSSGANVLTF. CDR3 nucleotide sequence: TGTGCCAGCAGTTTTGTTAGCTCTGGGGCCAACGTCCTGACTTTC.

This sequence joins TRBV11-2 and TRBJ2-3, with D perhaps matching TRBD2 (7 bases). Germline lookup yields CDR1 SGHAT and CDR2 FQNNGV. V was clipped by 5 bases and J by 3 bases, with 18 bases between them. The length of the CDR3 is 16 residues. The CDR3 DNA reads TGTGCCAGCAGCCGGGGGGCACGTGGAGGGACAGATACGCAGTATTTT. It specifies CASSRGARGGTDTQYF.

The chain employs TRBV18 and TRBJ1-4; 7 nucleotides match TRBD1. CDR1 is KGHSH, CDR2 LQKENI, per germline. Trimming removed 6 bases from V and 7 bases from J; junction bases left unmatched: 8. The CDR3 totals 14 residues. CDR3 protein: CASSRDSQGEKLFF. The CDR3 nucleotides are TGTGCCAGCTCCAGGGACAGCCAGGGTGAAAAACTGTTTTTT. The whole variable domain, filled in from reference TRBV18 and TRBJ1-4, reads NAGVMQNPRHLVRRRGQEARLRCSPMKGHSHVYWYRQLPEEGLKFMVYLQKENIIDESGMPKERFSAEFPKEGPSILRIQQVVRGDSAAYFCASSRDSQGEKLFFGSGTQLSVL.

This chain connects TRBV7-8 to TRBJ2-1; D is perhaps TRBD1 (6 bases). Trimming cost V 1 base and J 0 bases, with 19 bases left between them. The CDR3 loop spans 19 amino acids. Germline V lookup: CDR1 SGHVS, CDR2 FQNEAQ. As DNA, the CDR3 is TGTGCCAGCAGCTTAGAGCCCAGGGGTCGCGGCAGCTCCTACAATGAGCAGTTCTTC. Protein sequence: CASSLEPRGRGSSYNEQFF.

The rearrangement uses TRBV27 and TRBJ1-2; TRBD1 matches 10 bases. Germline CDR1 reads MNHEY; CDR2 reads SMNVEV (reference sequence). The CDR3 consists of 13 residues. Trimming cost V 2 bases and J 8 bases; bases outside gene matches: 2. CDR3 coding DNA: TGTGCCAGCAGTTTAAGGGGACAGGGGGGCTACACCTTC. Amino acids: CASSLRGQGGYTF.

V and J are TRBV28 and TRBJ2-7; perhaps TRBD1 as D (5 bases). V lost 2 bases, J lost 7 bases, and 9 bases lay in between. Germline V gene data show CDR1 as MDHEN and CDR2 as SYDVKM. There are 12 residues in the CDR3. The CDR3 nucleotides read TGTGCCAGCAGTTTACTGGGGCGGGAGCAGTACTTC. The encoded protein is CASSLLGREQYF.

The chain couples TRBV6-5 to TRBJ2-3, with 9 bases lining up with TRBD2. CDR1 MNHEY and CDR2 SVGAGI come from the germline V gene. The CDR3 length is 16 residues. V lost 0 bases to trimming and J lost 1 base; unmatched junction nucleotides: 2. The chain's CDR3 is CASSYSGGGGTDTQYF. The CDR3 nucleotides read TGTGCCAGCAGTTACTCGGGCGGGGGGGGCACAGATACGCAGTATTTT.

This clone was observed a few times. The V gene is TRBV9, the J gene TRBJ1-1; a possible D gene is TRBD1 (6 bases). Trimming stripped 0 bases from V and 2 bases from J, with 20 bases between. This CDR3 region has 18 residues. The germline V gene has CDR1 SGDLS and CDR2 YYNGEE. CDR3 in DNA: TGTGCCAGCAGCGTAGTGGACAACTTACAGGGATTTAACACTGAAGCTTTCTTT. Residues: CASSVVDNLQGFNTEAFF.

The CDR3 DNA reads as TGCAGCATACGGACAGGGTTGGACACTGAAGCTTTCTTT. It encodes CSIRTGLDTEAFF. The chain couples TRBV29-1 to TRBJ1-1, with TRBD1 identical over 8 bases. The ends lost 8 bases at V and 3 bases at J; junction bases unmatched: 8. This CDR3 contains 13 residues. From germline, CDR1 is SQVTM and CDR2 ANQGSEA.

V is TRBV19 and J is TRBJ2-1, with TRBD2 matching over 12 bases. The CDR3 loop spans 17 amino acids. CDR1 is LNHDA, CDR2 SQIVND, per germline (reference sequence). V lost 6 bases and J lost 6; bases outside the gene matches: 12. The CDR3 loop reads CASRVRATSGGGNEQFF. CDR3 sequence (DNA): TGTGCCAGTAGAGTGCGGGCGACTAGCGGGGGAGGCAATGAGCAGTTCTTC.

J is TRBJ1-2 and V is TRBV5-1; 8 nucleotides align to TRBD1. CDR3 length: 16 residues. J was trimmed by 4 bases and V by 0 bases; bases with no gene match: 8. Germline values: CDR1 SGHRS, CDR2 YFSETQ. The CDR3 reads CASSLGTGLSSYGYTF. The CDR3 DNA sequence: TGCGCCAGCAGCTTGGGGACAGGGCTTTCTAGCTATGGCTACACCTTC.

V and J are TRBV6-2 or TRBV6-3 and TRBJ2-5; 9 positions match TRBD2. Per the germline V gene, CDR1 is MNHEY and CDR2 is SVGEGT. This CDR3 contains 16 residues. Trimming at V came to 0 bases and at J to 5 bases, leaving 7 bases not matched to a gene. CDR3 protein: CASSYSASGGRETQYF. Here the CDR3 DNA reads TGTGCCAGCAGTTACTCTGCCAGCGGGGGGAGGGAGACCCAGTACTTC.

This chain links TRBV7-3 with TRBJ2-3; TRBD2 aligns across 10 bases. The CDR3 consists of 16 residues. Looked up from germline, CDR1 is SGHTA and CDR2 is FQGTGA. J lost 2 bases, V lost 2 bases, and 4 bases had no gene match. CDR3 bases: TGTGCCAGCAGCTTAGGAGCGGGGGGGCACACAGATACGCAGTATTTT. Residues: CASSLGAGGHTDTQYF.

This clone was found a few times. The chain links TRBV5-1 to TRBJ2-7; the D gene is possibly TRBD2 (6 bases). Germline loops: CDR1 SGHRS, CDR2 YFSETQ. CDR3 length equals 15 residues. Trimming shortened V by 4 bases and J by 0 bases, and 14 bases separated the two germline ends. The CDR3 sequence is CASSQLATTSYEQYF. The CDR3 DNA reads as TGCGCCAGCAGCCAACTAGCTACCACCTCCTACGAGCAGTACTTC. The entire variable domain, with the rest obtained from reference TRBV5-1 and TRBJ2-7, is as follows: KAGVTQTPRYLIKTRGQQVTLSCSPISGHRSVSWYQQTPGQGLQFLFEYFSETQRNKGNFPGRFSGRQFSNSRSEMNVSTLELGDSALYLCASSQLATTSYEQYFGPGTRLTVT.

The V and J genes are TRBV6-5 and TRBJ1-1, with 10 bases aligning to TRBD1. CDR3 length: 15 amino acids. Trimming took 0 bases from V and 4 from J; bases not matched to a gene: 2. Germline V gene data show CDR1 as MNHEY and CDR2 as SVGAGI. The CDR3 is CASSYSDRGVTEAFF. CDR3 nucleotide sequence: TGTGCCAGCAGTTACTCGGACAGGGGGGTCACTGAAGCTTTCTTT.

The CDR3 DNA sequence: TGTGCCAGCAGCCAAGATCCGGGACTAGCGGGGGGAAGCTCCTACAATGAGCAGTTCTTC. It yields the protein CASSQDPGLAGGSSYNEQFF. V usage is TRBV4-2 and J usage is TRBJ2-1, with 15 bases identical to TRBD2. J gave up 0 bases and V 0 bases, and 6 bases lay outside the gene matches. The CDR3 runs to 20 residues. Germline assignment: CDR1 LGHNA and CDR2 YNFKEQ.

CDR3 bases: TGTGCCAGCAGTTTGATGATGAGAGATGGCTACACCTTC. This gives the protein CASSLMMRDGYTF. The chain employs TRBV6-5 and TRBJ1-2; D gene uncertain. Germline values: CDR1 MNHEY, CDR2 SVGAGI. CDR3 length: 13 amino acids. V lost 4 bases to trimming and J lost 6 bases, with 12 bases between them.